Detailed here is one T cell receptor (beta chain). What it recognizes is unknown. These data originate in a study of early T cells in non-severe SARS-CoV-2 infection. Across the whole study: The study sequenced bulk RNA from unsorted whole blood, with chains unpaired.

This CDR3 is built from 16 residues. The V gene's germline CDR1 is LGHNA and CDR2 YSLEER. The V and J ends lost 4 bases and 6 bases, in that order; junction bases with no gene match: 12. Study results and caveats: Reliance on VDJdb matching favored anti-spike CD8 responses; private and CD4 specificities were missed.

Unique molecular identifiers tagged individual cDNA molecules. TCRdb ran MiXCR on the 5' RACE reads and lists one entry per CDR3 protein. The data contain around 52,000 distinct CDR3 sequences, approximately 6.7% of them singletons. The sequence was collected from an adult who was a healthcare worker with PCR-confirmed SARS-CoV-2 infection or an uninfected control (not recorded which). V is TRBV4-3 and J is TRBJ2-7, with TRBD2 matching over 10 bases. Sequenced sample: whole blood. The CDR3, as DNA: TGCGCCAGCAGCCCCTATCTAGCGGGGGCCACGGGCGAGCAGTACTTC. It translates to CASSPYLAGATGEQYF.